These 11 T cell receptor beta chains originate from one sample sequenced in a study of preoperative IRX-2 immunotherapy in early breast cancer. TCRdb's copy holds only in-frame clones and misses some; the assay was immunoSEQ multiplex PCR. The table includes about 26,000 clones, 81% detected once. Treatment described: preoperative locoregional IRX-2 cytokine immunotherapy. This specimen consisted of lymph node tissue, obtained after IRX-2 immunotherapy. The receptors here all came from a human donor with breast cancer.

V usage is TRBV19 and J usage is TRBJ1-3; D remains ambiguous. CDR1 is LNHDA and CDR2 is SQIVND in the germline V gene (reference sequence). The CDR3 is 16 amino acids. Between the trimmed V and J ends, which lost 5 bases and 2 bases, there was a span of 16 bases. DNA for the CDR3: TGTGCCAGTAGTCGAGAGTACCTGAGAGCTGGAAACACCATATATTTT. It specifies CASSREYLRAGNTIYF. Variable domain in full (rest from reference TRBV19 and TRBJ1-3): DGGITQSPKYLFRKEGQNVTLSCEQNLNHDAMYWYRQDPGQGLRLIYYSQIVNDFQKGDIAEGYSVSREKKESFPLTVTSAQKNPTAFYLCASSREYLRAGNTIYFGEGSWLTVV.

The chain links TRBV19 to TRBJ1-2; D is undetermined. Germline values: CDR1 LNHDA, CDR2 SQIVND (reference sequence). This CDR3 has 12 amino acids. The germline V and J ends were trimmed by 5 bases and 2 bases, with 6 bases remaining between them. This CDR3 is CASSRGNYGYTF. DNA of the CDR3: TGTGCCAGTAGTCGAGGGAACTATGGCTACACCTTC. The variable domain in full, with the rest retrieved from reference TRBV19 and TRBJ1-2, is DGGITQSPKYLFRKEGQNVTLSCEQNLNHDAMYWYRQDPGQGLRLIYYSQIVNDFQKGDIAEGYSVSREKKESFPLTVTSAQKNPTAFYLCASSRGNYGYTFGSGTRLTVV.

The chain carries TRBV15 and TRBJ2-3; 9 bases align to TRBD2. Germline loops: CDR1 LNHNV, CDR2 YYDKDF (reference sequence). Losses at the gene ends were 5 bases for V and 6 bases for J; bases not matched to a gene: 6. The CDR3 runs to 14 residues. The chain's CDR3 is CATSQASGVDTQYF. The CDR3 DNA follows: TGTGCCACCAGCCAGGCTAGCGGGGTGGATACGCAGTATTTT. The entire variable domain, with the rest obtained from reference TRBV15 and TRBJ2-3, is as follows: DAMVIQNPRYQVTQFGKPVTLSCSQTLNHNVMYWYQQKSSQAPKLLFHYYDKDFNNEADTPDNFQSRRPNTSFCFLDIRSPGLGDTAMYLCATSQASGVDTQYFGPGTRLTVL.

The gene calls are TRBV5-1 and TRBJ2-2; perhaps TRBD1 as D (5 bases). Trimming removed 4 bases at V and 6 bases at J, with 13 bases between. CDR1 is SGHRS, CDR2 YFSETQ, per germline. The CDR3 has 14 amino acids. The CDR3 DNA sequence: TGCGCCAGCAGCGCGGACATCCCCCCCGGGGAGCTGTTTTTT. Encoded protein: CASSADIPPGELFF.

The V call is TRBV11-3, the J call TRBJ2-1, with D hard to call. The CDR3 covers 15 residues. CDR1 SGHNT and CDR2 YENEEA come from the germline V gene. Trimming pared 5 bases from V and 0 bases from J, leaving 11 bases between. As DNA, the CDR3 is TGTGCCAGCAGCGTAACGGGCAGCTCCTACAATGAGCAGTTCTTC. Its protein is CASSVTGSSYNEQFF.

This clone was seen just once. The chain links TRBV19 to TRBJ1-1; unclear D gene. V was trimmed by 6 bases and J by 8 bases, leaving 13 bases between them. Germline assignment: CDR1 LNHDA and CDR2 SQIVND (reference sequence). The CDR3 consists of 12 residues. The CDR3 is CASSEKGGEAFF. The CDR3 nucleotides read TGTGCCAGTAGCGAAAAAGGTGGGGAAGCTTTCTTT.

This sequence joins TRBV6-8 and TRBJ2-5, with TRBD1 matching 10 bases. J gave up 4 bases and V 5 bases, and 7 bases lay outside the gene matches. From germline, CDR1 is MNHGY and CDR2 SAAAGT. The CDR3 consists of 15 residues. CDR3 in amino acids: CASSATGTGVETQYF. CDR3 sequence (DNA): TGTGCCAGCAGTGCCACCGGGACAGGGGTAGAGACCCAGTACTTC.

The chain combines TRBV7-7 with TRBJ2-3; tentative D call: TRBD2 (7 bases). V lost 5 bases to trimming and J lost 2 bases, with 20 bases between them. The germline CDR1 and CDR2 sequences are SSHAT and FNYEAQ (reference sequence). This CDR3 comprises 17 residues. The CDR3 region is CASSRPRGGGLTDTQYF. The CDR3 nucleotides are TGTGCCAGCAGCCGGCCCCGTGGCGGGGGCCTCACAGATACGCAGTATTTT.

This clone has just one count. This chain joins TRBV28 and TRBJ2-5, with TRBD2 matching over 12 bases. Germline V gene sequence: CDR1 MDHEN, CDR2 SYDVKM. V trimming: 4 bases; J trimming: 5 bases; junction bases outside the gene matches: 8. The CDR3 spans 16 residues. CDR3 nucleotides: TGTGCCAGCAGTTCCCCTAGCGGGGGGGCCGGTGAGACCCAGTACTTC. Its translation is CASSSPSGGAGETQYF.

On this clone: An end of the junction differs from the germline gene, which may be a read error. The chain carries TRBV11-3 and TRBJ2-1, with D tentatively TRBD1 (5 bases). This CDR3 is built from 15 residues. Germline V lookup: CDR1 SGHNT, CDR2 YENEEA. The CDR3 spells CASRLGAISYNEQFF. The CDR3 DNA follows: TGTGCCAGCAGATTAGGGGCGATCTCCTACAATGAGCAGTTCTTC.

The chain recombines TRBV29-1 with TRBJ2-5, with D possibly matching TRBD2 (6 bases). Trimming took off 6 bases at V and 1 base at J, with 15 bases between the two ends. The CDR3 contains 14 residues. Germline V gives CDR1 SQVTM, CDR2 ANQGSEA. The CDR3 DNA is TGCAGCGTGGCGGTACTAGCAGTCCAAGAGACCCAGTACTTC. It codes for CSVAVLAVQETQYF.